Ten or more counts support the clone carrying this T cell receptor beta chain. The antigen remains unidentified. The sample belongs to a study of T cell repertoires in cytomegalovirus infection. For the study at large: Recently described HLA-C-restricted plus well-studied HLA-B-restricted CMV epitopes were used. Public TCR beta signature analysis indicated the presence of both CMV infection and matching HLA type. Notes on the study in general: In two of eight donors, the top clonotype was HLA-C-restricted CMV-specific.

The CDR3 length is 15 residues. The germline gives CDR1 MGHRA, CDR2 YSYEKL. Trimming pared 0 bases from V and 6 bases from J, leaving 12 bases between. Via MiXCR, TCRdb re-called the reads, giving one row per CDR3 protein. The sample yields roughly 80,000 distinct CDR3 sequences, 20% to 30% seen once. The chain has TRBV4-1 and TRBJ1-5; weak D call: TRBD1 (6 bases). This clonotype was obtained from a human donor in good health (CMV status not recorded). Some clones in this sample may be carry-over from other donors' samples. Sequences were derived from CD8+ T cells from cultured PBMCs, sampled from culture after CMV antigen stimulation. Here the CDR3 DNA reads TGCGCCAGCAGCCAAGATGGGGGAGGGGGTCAGCCCCAGCATTTT. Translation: CASSQDGGGGQPQHF.